These 10 T cell receptor beta chains originate from one sample sequenced in a study of T-cell reconstitution after alpha-beta-depleted transplantation in children. The TCRbeta library was prepared with unique molecular identifiers. TCRdb reanalysed the PCR reads using MiXCR and keeps one entry per CDR3 protein. The table includes nearly 250,000 distinct CDR3 sequences, 7.5% to 9.5% detected once. The specimen comprised PBMCs, mostly from graft donor cells, sampled 180 days after TCRalphabeta/CD19-depleted stem cell transplant. The receptors originated from a male patient younger than 18 who had a stem cell transplant for acute lymphoblastic leukemia, so the T cells may come from the graft donor.

As concerns this clonotype: This clone may be a read error of a much larger clone one base away. This sequence joins TRBV4-3 and TRBJ2-1, with D maybe TRBD2 (8 bases). Germline loops: CDR1 LGHNA, CDR2 YSLEER. The CDR3 has 17 amino acids. Here the CDR3 reads CAISQGGGTRISNEQFF. CDR3 coding DNA: TGCGCCATCAGCCAAGGGGGCGGGACTAGGATCTCTAATGAGCAGTTCTTC.

There are many counts of this clonotype. The chain uses TRBV15 and TRBJ1-2; 10 bases agree with TRBD1. CDR3 length: 13 amino acids. The trim removed 4 bases at V and 8 bases at J, leaving 4 bases unmatched. The germline gives CDR1 LNHNV, CDR2 YYDKDF (reference sequence). The CDR3: CATSTGTGDGYTF. For the CDR3, the DNA is TGTGCCACCAGCACCGGGACAGGGGACGGCTACACCTTC.

In its sample, this clonotype was seen many times. The chain employs TRBV20-1 and TRBJ1-2; D not certain. Trimming stripped 2 bases from V and 3 bases from J, with 13 bases between. The CDR3 totals 14 residues. Germline V gene sequence: CDR1 DFQATT, CDR2 SNEGSKA (reference sequence). The CDR3: CSARIGYADYGYTF. The CDR3 nucleotides read TGCAGTGCTAGAATAGGGTACGCCGACTATGGCTACACCTTC.

The table lists this clonotype with many counts. The genes are TRBV5-1 and TRBJ2-1; 10 bases line up with TRBD2. Germline CDR1 reads SGHRS; CDR2 reads YFSETQ. The CDR3 extends over 14 amino acids. V was pared by 7 bases and J by 0 bases, with 1 base of the junction left unmatched. This CDR3 is CASASGGSYNEQFF. As DNA, the CDR3 is TGCGCCAGCGCTAGCGGGGGCTCCTACAATGAGCAGTTCTTC.

This clonotype was seen at least ten times. This rearrangement joins TRBV29-1 to TRBJ2-1; 13 nucleotides align to TRBD2. CDR1 is SQVTM and CDR2 is ANQGSEA in the germline V gene. Trimming at V came to 4 bases and at J to 0 bases, leaving 15 bases not matched to a gene. This CDR3 region has 20 residues. The CDR3 reads CSVVRRTSGSTLGSYNEQFF. For the CDR3, the DNA is TGCAGCGTTGTCCGGCGGACTAGCGGGAGTACACTGGGCTCCTACAATGAGCAGTTCTTC.

The table lists this clonotype with many counts. The V call is TRBV28, the J call TRBJ2-1; 10 bases are a match to TRBD1. J gave up 14 bases and V 4 bases, and 5 bases lay outside the gene matches. CDR1 MDHEN and CDR2 SYDVKM come from the germline V gene. This CDR3 contains 12 residues. CDR3 nucleotides: TGTGCCAGCAGTTCTCCCGGGACAGGGGAGTTCTTC. It codes for CASSSPGTGEFF.

This clonotype appeared many times. The gene calls are TRBV12-3 or TRBV12-4 and TRBJ2-1; D is ambiguous. Trimming left V 2 bases short and J 0 bases short, with 11 bases between. This CDR3 region has 16 residues. The CDR3 DNA reads as TGTGCCAGCAGTTTATACAGTCTCAGCTCCTACAATGAGCAGTTCTTC. As protein: CASSLYSLSSYNEQFF.

This clonotype was counted ten times or more. An end of the junction differs from the germline gene, which may be a read error. The chain combines TRBV7-7 with TRBJ2-5; 10 bases agree with TRBD2. Germline CDR1 and CDR2: SSHAT and FNYEAQ (reference sequence). The CDR3 consists of 15 residues. CDR3 residues: CASSLRLAGPETQYF. In nucleotides, the CDR3 is TGTGCTAGCAGCCTTAGACTAGCGGGTCCTGAGACCCAGTACTTC.

This clonotype was observed many times. The V and J genes are TRBV11-2 and TRBJ1-2; the D is unclear. Germline loops: CDR1 SGHAT, CDR2 FQNNGV. CDR3 length: 14 amino acids. Trimming pared 3 bases from V and 0 bases from J, leaving 8 bases between. The CDR3 DNA is TGTGCCAGCAGCTTGCGGGAAACTAACTATGGCTACACCTTC. It translates to CASSLRETNYGYTF.

In the case of this clonotype: A much larger clone differs from this one at a single base, so this may be a read error. The gene calls are TRBV5-1 and TRBJ2-5, with 10 bases fitting TRBD2. The germline V gene encodes CDR1 SGHRS and CDR2 YFSETQ. The CDR3 loop spans 16 amino acids. Here the CDR3 reads CASSFLSGGARETKYF. Written as DNA, the CDR3 is TGCGCCAGCAGCTTCTTGAGCGGGGGGGCCCGAGAGACCAAGTACTTC.